These 23 T cell receptor beta chains came from one sample sequenced in a study of blood T cell repertoires in COVID-19. Measured with immunoSEQ multiplex PCR; TCRdb has only the in-frame clones, and not every one. The sample gives 200,000 to 250,000 clones, 84% of which show up once; 4.5% to 6% is in the top ten. The sample taken for sequencing was peripheral blood. These receptors were collected from a woman aged 60 to 75 who had recovered from COVID-19.

V gene TRBV18 combines with J gene TRBJ1-4; no clear D gene. Trimming pared 1 base from V and 8 bases from J, leaving 5 bases between. Germline CDR1 reads KGHSH; CDR2 reads LQKENI. This CDR3 is 12 amino acids long. In DNA, the CDR3 is TGTGCCAGCTCACCACAAGCGGAAAAACTGTTTTTT. Residues: CASSPQAEKLFF. Based on the CDR3 plus reference TRBV18 and TRBJ1-4, the full variable domain is NAGVMQNPRHLVRRRGQEARLRCSPMKGHSHVYWYRQLPEEGLKFMVYLQKENIIDESGMPKERFSAEFPKEGPSILRIQQVVRGDSAAYFCASSPQAEKLFFGSGTQLSVL.

The chain combines TRBV11-2 with TRBJ2-7; D ambiguous. The CDR3 extends over 16 amino acids. CDR1 is SGHAT, CDR2 FQNNGV, per germline. V gave up 2 bases and J gave up 3 bases, with 17 bases separating them. This chain's CDR3 is CASSLIIRTLFYEQYF. The CDR3 DNA reads as TGTGCCAGCAGCTTAATAATAAGAACATTATTCTACGAGCAGTACTTC. The full variable domain, rest sourced from reference TRBV11-2 and TRBJ2-7, is EAGVAQSPRYKIIEKRQSVAFWCNPISGHATLYWYQQILGQGPKLLIQFQNNGVVDDSQLPKDRFSAERLKGVDSTLKIQPAKLEDSAVYLCASSLIIRTLFYEQYFGPGTRLTVT.

The chain uses TRBV13 and TRBJ1-2; D is possibly TRBD1 (6 bases). V dropped 2 bases and J dropped 2 bases, with 12 bases sitting between them. The V gene's germline CDR1 is PRHDT and CDR2 FYEKMQ (reference sequence). The CDR3 extends over 15 amino acids. This CDR3 reads CASSLTGRENYGYTF. DNA of the CDR3: TGTGCCAGCAGCTTAACAGGGAGAGAGAACTATGGCTACACCTTC.

In DNA, the CDR3 is TGTGCCAGCTCACCACAAACAGGTCGCACAGATACGCAGTATTTT. The encoded protein is CASSPQTGRTDTQYF. The chain joins TRBV18 to TRBJ2-3, with D possibly TRBD1 on 5 matching bases. CDR1 is KGHSH and CDR2 is LQKENI in the germline V gene. The CDR3 is 15 amino acids. V lost 1 base and J 1 base, leaving 9 bases between the germline ends. Looking up the rest from reference TRBV18 and TRBJ2-3 gives the full variable domain: NAGVMQNPRHLVRRRGQEARLRCSPMKGHSHVYWYRQLPEEGLKFMVYLQKENIIDESGMPKERFSAEFPKEGPSILRIQQVVRGDSAAYFCASSPQTGRTDTQYFGPGTRLTVL.

The J gene is TRBJ2-2, the V gene TRBV2, with D perhaps matching TRBD2 (6 bases). This CDR3 is 16 amino acids long. The V end lost 2 bases, the J end lost 6 bases, and 16 bases lay between the germline ends. Germline CDR1 SNHLY, CDR2 FYNNEI. The CDR3 nucleotides are TGTGCCAGCAGTGAATGGTTACTAGGGACTTCCGGGGAGCTGTTTTTT. Translated, it gives CASSEWLLGTSGELFF.

This clone was counted once. The CDR3 sequence is CASGLVGRGGETQYF. As DNA, the CDR3 is TGTGCTAGTGGTTTGGTGGGCCGGGGGGGAGAGACCCAGTACTTC. The chain joins TRBV12-5 to TRBJ2-5; 8 bases agree with TRBD2. CDR1 and CDR2 from the germline V gene are LGHNT and FRNRAP. Trimming removed 0 bases from V and 4 bases from J; junction bases left unmatched: 4. The CDR3 has 15 residues.

V is TRBV4-2 and J is TRBJ1-2; the D is unclear. CDR3 length equals 15 residues. Per germline, CDR1 LGHNA and CDR2 YNFKEQ. Trimming left V 3 bases short and J 0 bases short, with 11 bases between. The CDR3 region has the DNA TGTGCCAGCAGCCAGGAGCCGGGGACTAACTATGGCTACACCTTC. Translation gives CASSQEPGTNYGYTF.

This clone has a single count. The gene calls are TRBV10-3 and TRBJ2-3; 12 bases are a match to TRBD2. The CDR3 runs 17 residues. Unmatched junction bases numbered 12, after V lost 11 bases and J lost 0 bases. Per the germline V gene, CDR1 is ENHRY and CDR2 is SYGVKD. Here the CDR3 DNA reads TGTGCCTCCCGGGGCCCTAGCGGGGGGGCTAGCACAGATACGCAGTATTTT. Its protein product is CASRGPSGGASTDTQYF.

The chain employs TRBV6-1 and TRBJ2-1, with 9 bases matching TRBD2. Germline CDR1 MNHNS, CDR2 SASEGT. This CDR3 is built from 16 residues. After removal of 2 bases from V and 4 bases from J, the junction contained 6 bases not matched to a gene. CDR3 DNA: TGTGCCAGCAGTGAACTGGCGGGGGGGCCTTACAATGAGCAGTTCTTC. It encodes CASSELAGGPYNEQFF.

J is TRBJ2-2 and V is TRBV29-1; TRBD2 agrees at 8 bases. Germline lookup yields CDR1 SQVTM and CDR2 ANQGSEA. With V trimmed by 4 bases and J by 4 bases, 8 bases remained unmatched. The CDR3 totals 15 residues. The CDR3 DNA reads TGCAGCGTTGGGGCGGGGGGCTTGGGCACCGGGGAGCTGTTTTTT. Translation gives CSVGAGGLGTGELFF.

This clone appeared once. The chain uses TRBV10-3 and TRBJ1-2; 8 bases fit TRBD1. The CDR3 loop spans 14 amino acids. CDR1 and CDR2 from the germline V gene are ENHRY and SYGVKD. The V and J ends lost 3 bases and 6 bases, in that order; junction bases with no gene match: 6. This CDR3 is CAISDPGQGDGYTF. Here the CDR3 DNA reads TGTGCCATCAGTGACCCAGGACAGGGTGATGGCTACACCTTC.

This clone was recorded once. The chain has TRBV29-1 and TRBJ2-7, with D hard to call. The CDR3 covers 12 residues. The V end was cut by 1 base, the J end by 5 bases, with 9 bases between. CDR1 SQVTM and CDR2 ANQGSEA come from the germline V gene. Here the CDR3 reads CSVEVQAHEQYF. The CDR3 nucleotides are TGCAGCGTTGAAGTCCAGGCCCACGAGCAGTACTTC.

This rearrangement joins TRBV3-1 (or the pseudogene TRBV3-2) to TRBJ2-2, with D possibly being TRBD2 (5 bases). There are 15 residues in the CDR3. Per the germline V gene, CDR1 is LGHDT and CDR2 is YNNKEL (reference sequence). V was pared by 0 bases and J by 2 bases, with 7 bases between. Here the CDR3 DNA reads TGTGCCAGCAGCCAAGATCGGGGAAACACCGGGGAGCTGTTTTTT. The encoded protein is CASSQDRGNTGELFF.

The gene calls are TRBV25-1 and TRBJ2-2, with D uncertain. V was cut by 2 bases and J by 4 bases, with 5 bases left in between. The germline V gene has CDR1 MGHDK and CDR2 SYGVNS. The CDR3 extends over 13 amino acids. CDR3 sequence reads: CASSEQVTGELFF. The CDR3 DNA is TGTGCCAGCAGTGAACAGGTCACCGGGGAGCTGTTTTTT.

The rearrangement joins TRBV19 to TRBJ1-1, with TRBD1 as a possible D gene (5 bases). The CDR3 sequence is 13 residues long. CDR1 and CDR2 (germline): LNHDA, SQIVND (reference sequence). With 5 bases removed from V and 7 bases from J, the gap between germline ends came to 14 bases. Written as DNA, the CDR3 is TGTGCCAGTAGTTCCCAGGGAGGAGGTGAAGCTTTCTTT. Translating gives CASSSQGGGEAFF.

This clone was observed a single time. The chain has TRBV10-2 and TRBJ1-1; D uncertain. The CDR3 runs 13 residues. Germline values: CDR1 WSHSY, CDR2 SAAADI. V lost 0 bases and J 6 bases, leaving 8 bases between the germline ends. The CDR3 here is CASSESWEPEAFF. CDR3 DNA: TGCGCCAGCAGTGAGTCTTGGGAGCCTGAAGCTTTCTTT.

The chain combines TRBV7-2 with TRBJ2-2; D not resolved. Germline V gene sequence: CDR1 SGHTA, CDR2 FQGNSA. The V and J ends lost 1 base and 2 bases respectively, with 8 bases between them. The CDR3 has 15 amino acids. The CDR3 nucleotides read TGTGCCAGCAGCTTAGATTTCGTAAACACCGGGGAGCTGTTTTTT. It translates to CASSLDFVNTGELFF.

This rearrangement joins TRBV30 to TRBJ1-6; TRBD1 matches at 7 bases. Germline CDR1 is GTSNPN and CDR2 is SVGIG (reference sequence). CDR3 size: 14 residues. V dropped 7 bases and J dropped 7; count of bases not matched to a gene: 10. The CDR3 DNA reads as TGTGCCTTACAGGGGACTGCTTCAAATTCACCCCTCCACTTT. The encoded protein is CALQGTASNSPLHF.

CDR3 sequence (DNA): TGTGCCAGCTCCCTGGGGCTAGCGGGGTCAGGGACCCAGTACTTC. This encodes CASSLGLAGSGTQYF. The J gene is TRBJ2-5, the V gene TRBV7-9; 9 nucleotides align to TRBD2. V trimming: 8 bases; J trimming: 7 bases; junction bases outside the gene matches: 14. Germline loops: CDR1 SEHNR, CDR2 FQNEAQ (reference sequence). CDR3 size: 15 residues.

The chain links TRBV6-2 or TRBV6-3 to TRBJ1-2; D is undetermined. Trimming removed 2 bases from V and 9 bases from J, with 16 bases in between. This CDR3 region has 14 residues. Germline V CDR1 and CDR2: MNHEY, SVGEGT. The CDR3 spells CASSYLAAGGSYTF. The CDR3 nucleotides are TGTGCCAGCAGTTACCTGGCAGCTGGAGGGAGCTACACCTTC.

This clone occurred once. The CDR3 coding sequence is TGTGCCAGCCGGCTAGCCAACGGGGAGACCCAGTACTTC. The encoded protein is CASRLANGETQYF. The rearrangement uses TRBV11-2 and TRBJ2-5, with D perhaps matching TRBD2 (5 bases). Germline loops: CDR1 SGHAT, CDR2 FQNNGV. The V gene lost 8 bases and the J gene lost 5 bases, with 15 bases spanning the gap. CDR3 length equals 13 residues.

The chain employs TRBV5-1 and TRBJ2-1; 8 nucleotides line up with TRBD2. After removal of 0 bases from V and 7 bases from J, the junction contained 6 bases not matched to a gene. CDR1 is SGHRS, CDR2 YFSETQ, per germline. The CDR3 runs 15 residues. CDR3 coding DNA: TGCGCCAGCAGCTTGGCCACGGGGGGGCTGAATGAGCAGTTCTTC. It is translated as CASSLATGGLNEQFF.

CDR3 in amino acids: CASSLKARAGSTDTQYF. The DNA for the CDR3 is TGTGCCAGCAGCTTAAAGGCGCGAGCGGGGAGCACAGATACGCAGTATTTT. V gene TRBV11-2 combines with J gene TRBJ2-3; 7 bases fit TRBD2. The CDR3 spans 17 residues. Trimming at V came to 2 bases and at J to 0 bases, leaving 8 bases not matched to a gene. CDR1 is SGHAT, CDR2 FQNNGV, per germline.